This T cell receptor (beta chain) was identified in a study of blood T cell repertoires in COVID-19. Study as a whole: The United States, Italy and Spain were the sources of the acute and convalescent COVID-19 samples. From T cells, B-cell-depleted T cells, or PBMCs came the material, which was cDNA or gDNA.

The V and J ends lost 3 bases and 3 bases respectively, with 6 bases between them. Looked up from germline, CDR1 is GTSNPN and CDR2 is SVGIG (reference sequence). The CDR3 sequence is 11 residues long. As handled by the study authors: Estimation of nucleated cell counts relied on the amplification of reference gene primers. Sequencing was performed with immunoSEQ multiplex PCR; in TCRdb, only in-frame clones are kept and a portion is missing. The V and J calls and the clone size are those of that table, but D and trimming were determined from the DNA. The sample holds 190,000 or so clones, 90% seen once.

The clonotype comes from a man aged 50-60 years with acute or convalescent COVID-19. V and J are TRBV30 and TRBJ2-7; D gene unclear. The material sequenced was peripheral blood. DNA of the CDR3: TGTGCCTGGAGCGTTGTCTACGAGCAGTACTTC. Translation: CAWSVVYEQYF.